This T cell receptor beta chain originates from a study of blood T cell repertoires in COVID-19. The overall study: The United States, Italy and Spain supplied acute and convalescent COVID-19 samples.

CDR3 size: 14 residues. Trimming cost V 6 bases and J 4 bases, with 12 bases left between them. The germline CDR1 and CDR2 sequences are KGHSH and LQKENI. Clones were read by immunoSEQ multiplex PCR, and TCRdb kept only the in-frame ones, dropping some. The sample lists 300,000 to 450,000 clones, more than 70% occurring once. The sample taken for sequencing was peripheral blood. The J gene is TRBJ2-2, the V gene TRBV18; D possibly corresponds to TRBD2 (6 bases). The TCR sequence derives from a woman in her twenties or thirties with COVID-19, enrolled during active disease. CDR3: CASSRGLSTGELFF. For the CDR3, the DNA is TGTGCCAGCTCGCGGGGATTGAGCACCGGGGAGCTGTTTTTT.